This TCR beta chain was sequenced for a study of blood T cell repertoires in COVID-19. The wider study: The United States, Italy and Spain provided the acute and convalescent COVID-19 samples. PBMCs, B-cell-depleted T cells, or T cells were the source of the cDNA or gDNA that made up the material.

Under the authors' procedure: Researchers report that nucleated cell counts were estimated from reference gene primer amplification. Profiled with immunoSEQ multiplex PCR; TCRdb holds only in-frame clones, not every one. Clonal size and the V and J genes are those of that table, whereas D and trimming came from the DNA. The repertoire includes a few hundred thousand clones, roughly 82% of them detected once, and about 2% sits in the top ten. V was pared by 6 bases and J by 2 bases, with 14 bases of the junction left unmatched. Per germline, CDR1 MRHNA and CDR2 SNTAGT. There are 18 residues in the CDR3.

Input material: peripheral blood. The receptor comes from a man between 35 and 55 years old who had recovered from COVID-19. This sequence joins TRBV6-4 and TRBJ2-1; 9 nucleotides line up with TRBD1. This CDR3 reads CASRARGQGYRTYNEQFF. Here the CDR3 DNA reads TGTGCCAGCAGGGCTCGGGGACAGGGATATAGAACCTACAATGAGCAGTTCTTC.